Listed here are 31 T cell receptor beta chains from one sample, sequenced in a study of regulatory T cells in long-lasting Graves disease. Library construction for TCR beta used iRepertoire HTBI primers and Arm-PCR of CDR3 regions. Via MiXCR, TCRdb re-called the multiplex PCR reads, giving one row per CDR3 protein. The table shows about 320,000 distinct CDR3 sequences, with 18% occurring only once. The time point is: newly diagnosed GD, antithyroid drugs for less than 3 months. PBMC-derived RNA was used for the TCR library. The sample here was peripheral blood mononuclear cells (PBMCs), taken at new diagnosis, from a patient treated with antithyroid drugs. These receptors all stem from a female donor with Graves disease.

As concerns this clonotype: Just one base apart from a much larger clone, this may be a read error. The chain links TRBV27 to TRBJ1-1; D may be TRBD1 (5 bases). Germline values: CDR1 MNHEY, CDR2 SMNVEV (reference sequence). The CDR3 covers 14 residues. Deletions cut 6 bases from V and 1 base from J, with 12 bases between. CDR3: CASRGDERNTEAFF. The CDR3 DNA follows: TGTGCCAGCAGGGGGGATGAAAGGAACACTGAAGCTTTCTTT.

This chain uses TRBV2 with TRBJ2-1, with 8 bases aligning to TRBD1. V dropped 6 bases and J dropped 0; count of bases not matched to a gene: 7. The CDR3 is 16 amino acids. Germline V lookup: CDR1 SNHLY, CDR2 FYNNEI. CDR3 coding DNA: TGTGCCAGCAGAGGGACAGGCGCAAGCTCCTACAATGAGCAGTTCTTC. It specifies CASRGTGASSYNEQFF.

In this sample, this clonotype turned up a few times. The chain combines TRBV28 with TRBJ1-2; D unclear. CDR1 is MDHEN, CDR2 SYDVKM, per germline. V was shortened by 1 base and J by 4 bases, with 4 bases between the two germline ends. This CDR3 is built from 12 residues. The CDR3 loop reads CASSLLSYGYTF. CDR3 bases: TGTGCCAGCAGTTTATTATCCTATGGCTACACCTTC.

This clonotype was seen at least ten times. This chain joins TRBV19 and TRBJ2-1; D is possibly TRBD1 or TRBD2 (5 bases each). Germline CDR1 is LNHDA and CDR2 is SQIVND (reference sequence). V was trimmed by 3 bases and J by 4 bases, leaving 7 bases between them. The CDR3 is 13 residues long. The CDR3 here is CASSIGAYNEQFF. DNA for the CDR3: TGTGCCAGTAGTATCGGGGCTTACAATGAGCAGTTCTTC.

This clonotype was found a few times. The chain joins TRBV18 to TRBJ2-2, with 9 nucleotides matching TRBD2. After removal of 2 bases from V and 4 bases from J, the junction contained 8 bases not matched to a gene. Germline V lookup: CDR1 KGHSH, CDR2 LQKENI. The CDR3 covers 17 residues. In nucleotides, the CDR3 is TGTGCCAGCTCACCATCCGCGGGAGGGGAGGCCACCGGGGAGCTGTTTTTT. Protein sequence: CASSPSAGGEATGELFF.

This clonotype was detected many times. This chain uses TRBV20-1 with TRBJ2-7, with TRBD1 as a possible D gene (5 bases). V lost 6 bases and J 8 bases, leaving 14 bases between the germline ends. From germline, CDR1 is DFQATT and CDR2 SNEGSKA (reference sequence). This CDR3 spans 11 amino acids. The CDR3 loop is CSAPQGPKQYF. The CDR3 DNA is TGCAGTGCCCCCCAGGGCCCTAAGCAGTACTTC.

This clonotype was found many times. A clone one base away is much larger, so this may be a read error. DNA for the CDR3: TGTGCCAGCAGCTCGGGGGTTGAGCAGTACTTC. Translation: CASSSGVEQYF. The chain uses TRBV7-6 and TRBJ2-7; D may be TRBD2 (6 bases). There are 11 residues in the CDR3. From germline, CDR1 is SGHVS and CDR2 FNYEAQ. The germline V and J ends were trimmed by 4 bases and 7 bases, with 8 bases remaining between them.

This clonotype was detected a few times. One end of the junction varies from germline; a read error may be responsible. V and J are TRBV7-7 and TRBJ2-3, with TRBD1 matching 7 bases. The CDR3 is 13 residues long. Germline-derived CDR1 and CDR2 are SSHAT and FNYEAQ (reference sequence). CDR3 region: CASSNRDSDTQYF. The CDR3 nucleotides read TGTGCTAGCAGCAACCGGGACAGTGATACGCAGTATTTT.

This clonotype has a handful of counts. V is TRBV6-1 and J is TRBJ1-5, with a weak D call TRBD1 (6 bases). This CDR3 spans 15 amino acids. The V gene lost 6 bases and the J gene lost 5 bases, with 17 bases spanning the gap. CDR1 MNHNS and CDR2 SASEGT come from the germline V gene. CDR3: CASRRGTSEHQPQHF. The CDR3 DNA sequence: TGTGCCAGCAGAAGGGGGACATCGGAGCATCAGCCCCAGCATTTT.

CDR3 amino acids: CASSLTPGQFGSTDTQYF. The CDR3 DNA reads as TGTGCCAGCAGTCTCACCCCAGGACAGTTCGGAAGCACAGATACGCAGTATTTT. V is TRBV12-3 or TRBV12-4 and J is TRBJ2-3; TRBD1 is a possible D gene (6 bases). Between the trimmed V and J ends, which lost 5 bases and 0 bases, there was a span of 21 bases. The CDR3 length is 18 residues.

The sample holds many counts of this clonotype. The genes are TRBV27 and TRBJ2-3; a weak D match, TRBD2 (6 bases). The CDR3 is made up of 14 amino acids. The germline gives CDR1 MNHEY, CDR2 SMNVEV (reference sequence). The V end lost 2 bases, the J end lost 2 bases, and 8 bases lay between the germline ends. CDR3 sequence: CASSLGDSTDTQYF. CDR3 coding DNA: TGTGCCAGCAGTTTAGGGGACTCCACAGATACGCAGTATTTT.

Notes on this clonotype: A much larger clonotype is one base distant, so this may be a read error. This sequence joins TRBV7-6 and TRBJ2-3; D is possibly TRBD1 (5 bases). The CDR3 consists of 13 residues. V was shortened by 3 bases and J by 6 bases, with 10 bases between the two germline ends. CDR1 SGHVS and CDR2 FNYEAQ come from the germline V gene. CDR3 region: CASSLATVDTQYF. The CDR3 DNA follows: TGTGCCAGCAGCTTGGCGACAGTTGATACGCAGTATTTT.

Points on this clonotype: This may be a read error, as it is one base from a much larger clone. Since the CDR3 does not end with the conserved phenylalanine or tryptophan, this likely comes from a read error. The chain links TRBV29-1 to TRBJ2-5; D call uncertain. The ends were cut back, 0 bases at V and 3 bases at J, with 5 bases in the middle. CDR3 length equals 12 residues. CDR1 SQVTM and CDR2 ANQGSEA come from the germline V gene. This CDR3 is CSVEDREETQYL. The CDR3 nucleotides are TGCAGCGTTGAAGATCGGGAAGAGACCCAGTACCTC.

This clonotype was found many times. For the CDR3, the DNA is TGTGCCAGCAGTGAAATGGCGGGGCCCACCGGGGAGCTGTTTTTT. It yields the protein CASSEMAGPTGELFF. The chain links TRBV2 to TRBJ2-2; the D gene is possibly TRBD2 (6 bases). The CDR3 totals 15 residues. The germline V and J ends were trimmed by 2 bases and 4 bases, with 11 bases remaining between them. Germline CDR1 SNHLY, CDR2 FYNNEI.

Ten or more counts support this clonotype. V and J are TRBV10-2 and TRBJ2-5; D remains ambiguous. The germline gives CDR1 WSHSY, CDR2 SAAADI. V was trimmed by 4 bases and J by 3 bases, leaving 18 bases between them. CDR3 length: 16 residues. The CDR3 spells CASSGHLGLRKETQYF. CDR3 coding DNA: TGCGCCAGCAGTGGGCACTTGGGGTTGCGGAAAGAGACCCAGTACTTC.

As for this clonotype: A much larger clone lies one base from this, so it may be a read error. V gene TRBV20-1 combines with J gene TRBJ1-4; D uncertain. The CDR3 has 13 amino acids. CDR1 is DFQATT, CDR2 SNEGSKA, per germline (reference sequence). The CDR3 spells CSASTDGNERLFF. Written as DNA, the CDR3 is TGCAGTGCGAGCACAGATGGTAATGAAAGACTGTTTTTT.

The CDR3 DNA follows: TGCAGCGCTGCCGGTGGGGGAGGGGAGCTGTTTTTT. This encodes CSAAGGGGELFF. The V and J genes are TRBV29-1 and TRBJ2-2, with D possibly called TRBD1 or TRBD2 (5 bases each). Germline V gene lookup returns CDR1 SQVTM and CDR2 ANQGSEA. Trimming shortened V by 7 bases and J by 8 bases, and 14 bases separated the two germline ends. CDR3 length: 12 residues.

In this sample, this clonotype turned up many times. This chain links TRBV25-1 with TRBJ2-4; 7 nucleotides line up with TRBD1. Trimming at V came to 1 base and at J to 2 bases, leaving 2 bases not matched to a gene. The CDR3 is 15 residues long. Germline lookup yields CDR1 MGHDK and CDR2 SYGVNS. The CDR3 spells CASSEWDSTKNIQYF. The CDR3 nucleotides are TGTGCCAGCAGTGAATGGGACAGCACCAAAAACATTCAGTACTTC.

This clonotype was recorded a few times. The chain joins TRBV24-1 to TRBJ2-1, with 12 bases lining up with TRBD2. V trimming: 0 bases; J trimming: 7 bases; junction bases outside the gene matches: 6. CDR1 is KGHDR, CDR2 SFDVKD, per germline. The CDR3 totals 17 residues. CDR3 sequence reads: CATSDLETSGSRNEQFF. In nucleotides, the CDR3 is TGTGCCACCAGTGATTTGGAGACTAGCGGGAGTAGAAATGAGCAGTTCTTC.

This clonotype was counted at least ten times. This chain connects TRBV7-9 to TRBJ1-1, with TRBD1 as a possible D gene (5 bases). Germline CDR1 reads SEHNR; CDR2 reads FQNEAQ (reference sequence). With 1 base removed from V and 5 bases from J, the gap between germline ends came to 14 bases. The CDR3 is 15 amino acids. CDR3 sequence (DNA): TGTGCCAGCAGCTTAGATCTCGGGGGAACGACTGAAGCTTTCTTT. Translating it yields CASSLDLGGTTEAFF.

This clonotype was observed a handful of times. The rearrangement joins TRBV5-1 to TRBJ2-7; the D is unclear. This CDR3 spans 14 amino acids. The V end lost 1 base, the J end lost 3 bases, and 11 bases lay between the germline ends. Per the germline V gene, CDR1 is SGHRS and CDR2 is YFSETQ. The CDR3 loop reads CASSLNPLNYEQYF. The CDR3 DNA sequence: TGCGCCAGCAGCTTGAATCCCCTGAACTACGAGCAGTACTTC.

As concerns this clonotype: A clone one base away is much larger, so this may be a read error. The chain combines TRBV7-6 with TRBJ2-3; D might be TRBD1 (6 bases). TRBJ2-1 matches the DNA end more closely, so the J call is doubtful. The CDR3 runs to 16 residues. The germline V gene has CDR1 SGHVS and CDR2 FNYEAQ. The CDR3 region is CAGSILENTQGIEQFF. Written as DNA, the CDR3 is TGTGCCGGCAGTATTCTAGAAAATACCCAGGGGATTGAGCAGTTCTTC.

At least ten counts were recorded for this clonotype. The J gene is TRBJ2-1, the V gene TRBV12-3 or TRBV12-4; D is undetermined. The CDR3 runs 15 residues. Trimming cost V 1 base and J 0 bases, with 7 bases left between them. The CDR3 sequence is CASSLDRSSYNEQFF. In nucleotides, the CDR3 is TGTGCCAGCAGTTTAGACCGGAGCTCCTACAATGAGCAGTTCTTC.

This clonotype was counted ten times or more. The V gene is TRBV3-1, the J gene TRBJ1-2; the D is unclear. The V end was cut by 4 bases, the J end by 8 bases, with 14 bases between. This CDR3 region has 13 residues. CDR1 and CDR2 (germline): LGHDT, YNNKEL (reference sequence). CDR3 DNA sequence: TGTGCCAGCAGCCTTCAAGGGCAGTCGGGCTACACCTTC. Amino acids: CASSLQGQSGYTF. Variable domain in full (rest from reference TRBV3-1 and TRBJ1-2): DTAVSQTPKYLVTQMGNDKSIKCEQNLGHDTMYWYKQDSKKFLKIMFSYNNKELIINETVPNRFSPKSPDKAHLNLHINSLELGDSAVYFCASSLQGQSGYTFGSGTRLTVV.

On this clonotype itself: Only one base separates this from a far larger clonotype, so it likely reflects a read error. The chain links TRBV6-1 to TRBJ2-1, with 11 bases lining up with TRBD2. V lost 4 bases, J lost 3 bases, and 2 bases stayed unmatched. This CDR3 is 15 amino acids long. The V gene's germline CDR1 is MNHNS and CDR2 SASEGT. CDR3 in amino acids: CASSATSGNYNEQFF. CDR3 nucleotide sequence: TGTGCCAGCAGTGCGACTAGCGGGAACTACAATGAGCAGTTCTTC.

Many counts were recorded for this clonotype. Here the CDR3 DNA reads TGTGCCAGTAGCCCCTTGACAGTGTCTAACACTGAAGCTTTCTTT. Its protein product is CASSPLTVSNTEAFF. The genes are TRBV19 and TRBJ1-1; a possible D gene is TRBD1 (5 bases). V dropped 6 bases and J dropped 2 bases, with 16 bases sitting between them. The CDR3 has 15 amino acids. The germline CDR1 and CDR2 sequences are LNHDA and SQIVND (reference sequence).

This clonotype has only one observation. A far more abundant clone sits one base away, making this likely a read error. V gene TRBV11-1 combines with J gene TRBJ2-7, with unresolved D. Germline V gene sequence: CDR1 SGHAT, CDR2 FQDESV (reference sequence). The CDR3 is made up of 14 amino acids. CDR3 in amino acids: CAVSQAGGSYDQYF. CDR3 DNA: TGTGCCGTTTCCCAAGCAGGCGGTTCCTACGATCAGTACTTC.

This clonotype was counted only a few times. A read error may explain this, as a much larger clone is one base away. The V call is TRBV14, the J call TRBJ2-2; maybe TRBD2 (5 bases). V lost 3 bases to trimming and J lost 2 bases, with 7 bases between them. The CDR3 covers 14 residues. Germline V gives CDR1 SGHDN, CDR2 FVKESK. The CDR3 here is CASSQGRNTGELFF. In nucleotides, the CDR3 is TGTGCCAGCAGCCAGGGGAGAAACACCGGGGAGCTGTTTTTT.

With regard to this clonotype: A read error may produce the germline difference seen at one junction end. The chain has TRBV19 and TRBJ2-1; tentative D call: TRBD2 (5 bases). Germline CDR1 is LNHDA and CDR2 is SQIVND (reference sequence). This CDR3 is 15 amino acids long. The CDR3 protein is CASSAGSSSYSEQFF. Written as DNA, the CDR3 is TGTGCCAGTAGTGCCGGATCTAGCTCCTACAGTGAGCAGTTCTTC. The complete variable domain, with remaining parts taken from reference TRBV19 and TRBJ2-1, reads DGGITQSPKYLFRKEGQNVTLSCEQNLNHDAMYWYRQDPGQGLRLIYYSQIVNDFQKGDIAEGYSVSREKKESFPLTVTSAQKNPTAFYLCASSAGSSSYSEQFFGPGTRLTVL.

At least ten counts were recorded for this clonotype. The chain is built from TRBV6-5 and TRBJ2-3, with 7 nucleotides matching TRBD2. CDR3 length: 14 residues. V shed 2 bases, J shed 6 bases, and the junction held 5 bases outside the gene matches. Germline loops: CDR1 MNHEY, CDR2 SVGAGI. The CDR3 coding sequence is TGTGCCAGCAGTTACGGGAGTAGCGGGGATACGCAGTATTTT. Its translation: CASSYGSSGDTQYF.

This clonotype was seen only a few times. The chain is built from TRBV15 and TRBJ2-1, with 7 bases identical to TRBD2. In germline, CDR1 is LNHNV, CDR2 YYDKDF (reference sequence). The trim removed 4 bases at V and 0 bases at J, leaving 6 bases unmatched. The CDR3 is 16 amino acids. The CDR3 reads CATSMNLAGSYNEQFF. CDR3 bases: TGTGCCACCAGCATGAACTTAGCGGGCTCCTACAATGAGCAGTTCTTC.